This TCR beta chain was sequenced for a study of T-cell memory formation after mild COVID-19. Whole-study results and caveats: What remained unconfirmed was the SARS-CoV-2 specificity of second-wave clones peaking on day 37. For contracting clones, CD4+ ones sat mainly in CM and EM, CD8+ in EMRA.

Turning to this clonotype: Its antigen remains unidentified. One junction end does not reproduce the germline sequence, and a read error may be involved.

CDR1 is SGHVS and CDR2 is FNYEAQ in the germline V gene. There are 15 residues in the CDR3. Constant-segment-primed 5'RACE gave TCR alpha and TCR beta cDNA libraries with sample barcodes and UMIs. TCRdb independently ran MiXCR on the 5' RACE reads; one entry per CDR3 protein. The table includes roughly 86,000 distinct CDR3 sequences, about 14% detected once. The sequence was collected from a man aged 18 to 35 who had mild COVID-19 (a few samples of this study predate the infection). Cell type and time point are not known. Sequencing was performed on PBMCs or a T cell subset sorted from them (not recorded which). The V and J genes are TRBV7-6 and TRBJ1-1; no definite D call. The CDR3 bases are TGTGCCAGCAGCTTAGATGCCGGATTGAACACTGAAGATTTCTTT. As protein: CASSLDAGLNTEDFF.